The clone carrying this T cell receptor (beta chain) has only a few counts. Its antigen is not known. These data originate in a study of regulatory T cells in long-lasting Graves disease. iRepertoire HTBI primers and Arm-PCR of CDR3 regions built TCR beta libraries. TCRdb passed the multiplex PCR reads through MiXCR, listing each CDR3 protein once. The table has about 660,000 distinct CDR3 sequences, around 32% seen once; the top ten hold 35% to 55%. Germline trimming cut 4 bases from V and 2 bases from J; bases unmatched to any gene: 7. This CDR3 has 15 amino acids. Germline assignment: CDR1 SGHDN and CDR2 FVKESK. Time point in this sample: persistent/refractory GD, antithyroid drugs over 5 years with positive TRAb. Extracted PBMC RNA gave rise to the TCR library. Study-wide points: Fewer public clonotypes were shared by new patients (approximately 1,000) than by persistent patients (2,741). TRBV28 was favored in persistent disease, as were TRBJ1-2 and TRBJ2-5.

The clonotype was recovered from a female donor with Graves disease. The chain has TRBV14 and TRBJ1-2; TRBD1 matches at 7 bases. The specimen comprised peripheral blood mononuclear cells (PBMCs), sampled when the disease was refractory, from a patient treated with antithyroid drugs. The CDR3 here is CASSRLTGNNYGYTF. The CDR3 nucleotides read TGTGCCAGCAGCCGGCTGACAGGGAACAACTATGGCTACACCTTC.